The 7 T cell receptor beta chains given below trace back to one sample, sequenced in a study of prognosis after radiotherapy for stage I lung cancer. Two-round multiplex PCR, the amplification method, yielded TCR beta CDR3 from genomic DNA. Amplification in first-round PCR relied on primers specific to each TRBV and TRBJ gene. TCRdb analysed the multiplex PCR reads with MiXCR anew, one entry per CDR3 protein. This repertoire shows some 34,000 distinct CDR3 sequences, less than 40% found once; its top ten account for 16%. The sequenced sample was PBMCs, obtained before or after stereotactic body radiation therapy (not recorded which). All receptors derive from a donor over 45 with non-small cell lung cancer.

In its sample, this clonotype was seen a few times. Since a far larger clone is one base different, this is likely a read error. This sequence joins TRBV7-2 and TRBJ1-2, with D perhaps TRBD1 (5 bases). Germline V gene lookup returns CDR1 SGHTA and CDR2 FQGNSA. Trimming stripped 5 bases from V and 10 bases from J, with 20 bases between. The CDR3 runs 14 residues. The CDR3 here is CASSPLETVLVYTF. The CDR3 bases are TGTGCCAGCAGCCCCCTGGAGACAGTTCTCGTCTACACCTTC.

The table lists this clonotype with many counts. The chain is built from TRBV7-6 and TRBJ2-5; 10 nucleotides match TRBD1. V was clipped by 0 bases and J by 2 bases; unmatched bases: 6. Germline-derived CDR1 and CDR2 are SGHVS and FNYEAQ. The CDR3 runs 17 residues. The CDR3 sequence: CASSLAGTGDGQETQYF. CDR3 sequence (DNA): TGTGCCAGCAGCTTAGCGGGGACAGGGGATGGGCAAGAGACCCAGTACTTC. The entire variable domain, with the rest obtained from reference TRBV7-6 and TRBJ2-5, is as follows: GAGVSQSPRYKVTKRGQDVALRCDPISGHVSLYWYRQALGQGPEFLTYFNYEAQQDKSGLPNDRFSAERPEGSISTLTIQRTEQRDSAMYRCASSLAGTGDGQETQYFGPGTRLLVL.

This clonotype was seen repeatedly, ten times or more. The V gene is TRBV12-3 or TRBV12-4, the J gene TRBJ1-4, with D unresolved. Deletions cut 1 base from V and 8 bases from J, with 14 bases between. This CDR3 comprises 15 residues. The CDR3 coding sequence is TGTGCCAGCAGTTTAGGACCTACCCTTTCCGAAAAACTGTTTTTT. Translating gives CASSLGPTLSEKLFF.

This clonotype was seen once. V is TRBV7-8 and J is TRBJ2-7; possibly TRBD1 for D (6 bases). Germline CDR1 is SGHVS and CDR2 is FQNEAQ. V was shortened by 3 bases and J by 5 bases, with 11 bases between the two germline ends. The CDR3 spans 13 residues. The CDR3 is CASSFFWDNEQYF. CDR3 sequence (DNA): TGTGCCAGCAGCTTTTTCTGGGACAACGAGCAGTACTTC.

The J gene is TRBJ1-6, the V gene TRBV28; D not resolved. Germline CDR1 MDHEN, CDR2 SYDVKM. The V end was cut by 10 bases, the J end by 0 bases, with 7 bases between. There are 13 residues in the CDR3. The CDR3 here is CATKSSYNSPLHF. In nucleotides, the CDR3 is TGTGCCACCAAGAGCTCCTATAATTCACCCCTCCACTTT.

This clonotype was counted at least ten times. The V and J genes are TRBV20-1 and TRBJ2-6; the match to TRBD2 covers 8 bases. J gave up 0 bases and V 2 bases, and 3 bases lay outside the gene matches. In germline, CDR1 is DFQATT, CDR2 SNEGSKA (reference sequence). The CDR3 spans 16 residues. Written as DNA, the CDR3 is TGCAGTGCTAGACGGGGGGGCCTCTCTGGGGCCAACGTCCTGACTTTC. Its protein product is CSARRGGLSGANVLTF.

This clonotype was recorded at least ten times. V and J are TRBV28 and TRBJ1-3; weak D call: TRBD1 (6 bases). This CDR3 spans 15 amino acids. Trimming shortened V by 5 bases and J by 3 bases, and 14 bases separated the two germline ends. Germline assignment: CDR1 MDHEN and CDR2 SYDVKM. DNA of the CDR3: TGTGCCAGCAGTAAACAGGGAACTTTTGGAAACACCATATATTTT. Its protein is CASSKQGTFGNTIYF.